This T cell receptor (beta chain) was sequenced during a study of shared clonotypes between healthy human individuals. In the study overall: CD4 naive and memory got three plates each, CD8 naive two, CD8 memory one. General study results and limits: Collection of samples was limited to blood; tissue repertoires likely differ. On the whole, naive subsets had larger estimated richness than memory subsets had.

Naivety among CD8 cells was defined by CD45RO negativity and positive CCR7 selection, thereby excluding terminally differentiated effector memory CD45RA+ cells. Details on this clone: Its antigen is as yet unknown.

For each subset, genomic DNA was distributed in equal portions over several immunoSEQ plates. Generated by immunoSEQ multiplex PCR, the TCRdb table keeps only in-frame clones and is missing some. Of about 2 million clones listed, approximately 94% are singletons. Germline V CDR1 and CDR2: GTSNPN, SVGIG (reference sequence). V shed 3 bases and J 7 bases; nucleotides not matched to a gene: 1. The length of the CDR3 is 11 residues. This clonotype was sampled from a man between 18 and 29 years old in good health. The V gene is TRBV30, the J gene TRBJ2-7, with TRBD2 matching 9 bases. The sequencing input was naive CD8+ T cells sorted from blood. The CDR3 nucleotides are TGTGCCTGGAGGCTAGCGGGGGAGCAGTACTTC. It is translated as CAWRLAGEQYF.